This T cell receptor beta chain was observed in a study of regulatory T cells in long-lasting Graves disease. Study results and limitations: Persistent Graves' disease cases displayed lower TCR diversity than newly diagnosed ones. With persistent disease, TRBV28, TRBJ1-2 and TRBJ2-5 were the favored segments.

V was shortened by 10 bases and J by 0 bases, with 9 bases between the two germline ends. CDR1 MNHEY and CDR2 SMNVEV come from the germline V gene (reference sequence). This CDR3 contains 13 residues. On this clonotype itself: As yet, its antigen is unknown.

Stated time point: newly diagnosed GD, antithyroid drugs for less than 3 months. Extracted RNA from PBMCs served as the source of the TCR library. The authors built TCR beta libraries using iRepertoire HTBI primers and Arm-PCR of CDR3 regions. From the multiplex PCR reads, TCRdb called clonotypes with MiXCR, one entry per CDR3 protein. This sample carries some 350,000 distinct CDR3 sequences, 16% of them seen once, and the ten largest clones take just over 20%. These data were also reused for a study on T cells in Graves' hyperthyroidism and ophthalmopathy. That paper adds: During a first-round RT-PCR of the TCR CDR3, the HTBI primer set was used. Most expanded thyroid clonotypes above 0.001 recurred in blood.

Sequencing was performed on peripheral blood mononuclear cells (PBMCs), taken at new diagnosis, from a patient treated with antithyroid drugs. The chain couples TRBV27 to TRBJ2-2; D not resolved. This clonotype originated in a woman under 30 with Graves disease. The CDR3 protein is CATRMANTGELFF. In nucleotides, the CDR3 is TGTGCCACCCGAATGGCGAACACCGGGGAGCTGTTTTTT.